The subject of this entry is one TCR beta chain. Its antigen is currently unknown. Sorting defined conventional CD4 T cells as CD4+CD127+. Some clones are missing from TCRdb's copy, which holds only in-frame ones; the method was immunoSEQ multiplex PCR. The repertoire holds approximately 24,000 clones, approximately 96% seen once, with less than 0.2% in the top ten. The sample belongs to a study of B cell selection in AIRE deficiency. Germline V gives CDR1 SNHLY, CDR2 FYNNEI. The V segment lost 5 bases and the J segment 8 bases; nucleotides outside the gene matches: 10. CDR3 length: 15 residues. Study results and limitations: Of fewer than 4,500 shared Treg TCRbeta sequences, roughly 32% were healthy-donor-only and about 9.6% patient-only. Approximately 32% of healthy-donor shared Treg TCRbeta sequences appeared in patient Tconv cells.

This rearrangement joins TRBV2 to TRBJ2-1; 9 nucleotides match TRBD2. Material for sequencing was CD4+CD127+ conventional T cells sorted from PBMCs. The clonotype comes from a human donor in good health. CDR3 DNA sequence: TGTGCCAGCAGTTCCGGGACTAGCCAGGTCGATGAGCAGTTCTTC. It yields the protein CASSSGTSQVDEQFF.